What follows is one T cell receptor beta chain and its context. Germline lookup yields CDR1 SGHTA and CDR2 FQGNSA. V was shortened by 2 bases and J by 4 bases, with 12 bases between the two germline ends. The CDR3 has 14 residues. Here immunoSEQ multiplex PCR was the method, and the copy in TCRdb shows in-frame clones only, minus some. The sample lists 300,000 to 400,000 clones, approximately 83% seen once, with about 4% in the top ten. The sample comes from a study of blood T cell repertoires in COVID-19. Study overall: Sites across the United States, Italy and Spain contributed samples from acute and convalescent COVID-19. Nucleic acid was either cDNA or gDNA, and it came from T cells, B-cell-depleted T cells, or PBMCs.

The study assigned cohorts using participant-reported clinical history. The sequencing sample was made of PBMCs or T cells enriched from blood (not recorded which). The J gene is TRBJ2-7, the V gene TRBV7-2, with a tentative D call TRBD1 (6 bases). The clonotype was recovered from a woman in her thirties or forties with acute COVID-19. CDR3 DNA: TGTGCCAGCAGCTTATGGGGGCATGGATACGAGCAGTACTTC. Translating it yields CASSLWGHGYEQYF. Filled out from reference TRBV7-2 and TRBJ2-7, the complete variable domain reads GAGVSQSPSNKVTEKGKDVELRCDPISGHTALYWYRQSLGQGLEFLIYFQGNSAPDKSGLPSDRFSAERTGGSVSTLTIQRTQQEDSAVYLCASSLWGHGYEQYFGPGTRLTVT.